In its sample, the clone carrying this T cell receptor (beta chain) was seen a few times. This specimen comes from a study of early T cells in non-severe SARS-CoV-2 infection. Study-wide context: Bulk RNA taken from unsorted whole blood was sequenced, leaving chains unpaired.

This CDR3 is 15 amino acids long. V was clipped by 1 base and J by 1 base; unmatched bases: 4. CDR1 is SGHTA, CDR2 FQGNSA, per germline. The library protocol tagged individual cDNA molecules with unique molecular identifiers. From the 5' RACE reads, TCRdb called clonotypes with MiXCR, one entry per CDR3 protein. The table lists under 60,000 distinct CDR3 sequences, about 10% of them singletons. Sequenced input: whole blood. The chain recombines TRBV7-2 with TRBJ2-7, with 7 bases matching TRBD2. The clonotype comes from an adult who was a healthcare worker with PCR-confirmed SARS-CoV-2 infection or an uninfected control (not recorded which). The CDR3 DNA is TGTGCCAGCAGCTTAGGGTCTAGCGGTTCCTACGAGCAGTACTTC. This gives the protein CASSLGSSGSYEQYF.